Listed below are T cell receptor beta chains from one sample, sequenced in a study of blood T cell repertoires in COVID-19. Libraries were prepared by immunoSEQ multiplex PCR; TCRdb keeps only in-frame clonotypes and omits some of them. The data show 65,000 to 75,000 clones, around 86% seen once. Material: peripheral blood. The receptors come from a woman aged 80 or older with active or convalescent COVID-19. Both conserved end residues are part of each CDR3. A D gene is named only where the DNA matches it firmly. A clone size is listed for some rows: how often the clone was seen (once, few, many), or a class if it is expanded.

DNA: TGCGCCAGGCCTGACGGGACAGAGGGTACTGGGCCGCAGTATTTT
CDR3: CARPDGTEGTGPQYF
J: TRBJ2-3
D: TRBD1
V: TRBV10-1
size: .

DNA: TGTGCCAGCGGAAGTATACAGGGCGACAATCAGCCCCAGCATTTT
CDR3: CASGSIQGDNQPQHF
J: TRBJ1-5
D: .
V: TRBV27
size: .

DNA: TGTGCCAGCATCTCCGACATTAACTATGGCTACACCTTC
CDR3: CASISDINYGYTF
J: TRBJ1-2
D: .
V: TRBV25-1
size: .

DNA: TGTGCCAGCTCACTCGGACAGGACTATGGCTACACCTTC
CDR3: CASSLGQDYGYTF
J: TRBJ1-2
D: TRBD1
V: TRBV18
size: .

DNA: TGTGCCAGCGGACACAGACTAGCGGGATTGAAAGCCAAAAACATTCAGTACTTC
CDR3: CASGHRLAGLKAKNIQYF
J: TRBJ2-4
D: TRBD2
V: TRBV28
size: .

DNA: TGTGCCAGCACCGACGCGGCTAGCGGGGGGTTGGATACGCAGTATTTT
CDR3: CASTDAASGGLDTQYF
J: TRBJ2-3
D: TRBD2
V: TRBV9
size: .

DNA: TGTGCCAGCAGACAGGGGGCAGGAGGAAACACCATATATTTT
CDR3: CASRQGAGGNTIYF
J: TRBJ1-3
D: TRBD1
V: TRBV6-5
size: .

DNA: TGTGCCAGCAGCCAATTTTCAGTCACTGGGCTGATTACGTCATCTAATGAAAAACTGTTTTTT
CDR3: CASSQFSVTGLITSSNEKLFF
J: TRBJ1-4
D: .
V: TRBV3-1/TRBV3-2
size: once

DNA: TGTGCCAGCAATCCGGACAGGGGAGGCACAGATACGCAGTATTTT
CDR3: CASNPDRGGTDTQYF
J: TRBJ2-3
D: TRBD1
V: TRBV2
size: once

DNA: TGTGCCAGCAGGCGGACTCACGAGCAGTACTTC
CDR3: CASRRTHEQYF
J: TRBJ2-7
D: .
V: TRBV12-3/TRBV12-4
size: once

DNA: TGTGCCAGCAGATCTTCGACCGACAGATTAAATCAGCCCCAGCATTTT
CDR3: CASRSSTDRLNQPQHF
J: TRBJ1-5
D: .
V: TRBV5-6
size: .

DNA: TGTGCCAGCAGGCCGACAGGCCCGGGCCGTCAGCCCCAGCATTTT
CDR3: CASRPTGPGRQPQHF
J: TRBJ1-5
D: .
V: TRBV6-6
size: .

DNA: TGTGCCAGCAGCCCTCCTACAGGGTTTGCTCAGCCCCAGCATTTT
CDR3: CASSPPTGFAQPQHF
J: TRBJ1-5
D: .
V: TRBV28
size: .

DNA: TGTGCCAGCAGCTATACGGCGGGGGTTAGCTCCTACAATGAGCAGTTCTTC
CDR3: CASSYTAGVSSYNEQFF
J: TRBJ2-1
D: TRBD2
V: TRBV7-6
size: .

DNA: TGTGCCAGCAGCCTCCGACTCGGCCAAGAGACCCAGTACTTC
CDR3: CASSLRLGQETQYF
J: TRBJ2-5
D: .
V: TRBV3-1/TRBV3-2
size: .